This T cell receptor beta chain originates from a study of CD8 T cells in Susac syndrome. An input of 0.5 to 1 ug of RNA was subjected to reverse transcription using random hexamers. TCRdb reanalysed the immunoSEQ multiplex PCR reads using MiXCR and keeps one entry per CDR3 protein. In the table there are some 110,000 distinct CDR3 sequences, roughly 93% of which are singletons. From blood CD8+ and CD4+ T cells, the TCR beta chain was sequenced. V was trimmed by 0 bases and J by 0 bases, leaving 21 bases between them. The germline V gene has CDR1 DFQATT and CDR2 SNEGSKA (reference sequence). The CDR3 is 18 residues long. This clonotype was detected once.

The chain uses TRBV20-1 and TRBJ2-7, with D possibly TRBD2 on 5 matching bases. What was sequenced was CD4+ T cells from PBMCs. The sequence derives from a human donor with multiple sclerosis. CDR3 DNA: TGCAGTGCTAGAGATCTTGCTCAGCGGACGGATAGCTCCTACGAGCAGTACTTC. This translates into CSARDLAQRTDSSYEQYF.